The 21 T cell receptor beta chains below were found in one sample sequenced in a study of technical replicates of blood from several donors. Here immunoSEQ multiplex PCR was the method, and the copy in TCRdb shows in-frame clones only, minus some. The table records more than 80,000 clones, 90% to 97% of them present only once. The sequencing input was T cells isolated from PBMCs. Every receptor here comes from a human donor in good health.

This clone was detected a few times. V and J are TRBV13 and TRBJ1-2; TRBD1 agrees at 7 bases. Germline CDR1 reads PRHDT; CDR2 reads FYEKMQ (reference sequence). This CDR3 is 15 amino acids long. The junction had 9 bases not matched to a gene; V was cut back by 4 bases and J by 4 bases. CDR3 sequence (DNA): TGTGCCAGCAGCTCGCAAATCTGGGACAGCTATGGCTACACCTTC. The encoded protein is CASSSQIWDSYGYTF.

The chain is built from TRBV4-3 and TRBJ2-1; 10 bases are shared with TRBD2. Germline CDR1 LGHNA, CDR2 YSLEER. CDR3 length: 16 residues. With V trimmed by 2 bases and J by 7 bases, 8 bases remained unmatched. The CDR3 coding sequence is TGCGCCAGCAGCCAAAAGAGAGCTAGCGGGAGAAATGAGCAGTTCTTC. Translating gives CASSQKRASGRNEQFF.

The rearrangement joins TRBV7-2 to TRBJ2-1; D is unclear. The V end lost 0 bases, the J end lost 7 bases, and 4 bases lay between the germline ends. The CDR3 spans 12 residues. Germline V CDR1 and CDR2: SGHTA, FQGNSA. The CDR3 region is CASSLAPNEQFF. The CDR3, as DNA: TGTGCCAGCAGCTTAGCCCCGAATGAGCAGTTCTTC.

V usage is TRBV11-2 and J usage is TRBJ1-1, with D perhaps matching TRBD1 (5 bases). CDR3 length equals 14 residues. The germline V gene has CDR1 SGHAT and CDR2 FQNNGV. Trimming removed 4 bases at V and 3 bases at J, with 12 bases between. CDR3 in amino acids: CASSWGRGDTEAFF. As DNA, the CDR3 is TGTGCCAGCAGCTGGGGTAGGGGTGACACTGAAGCTTTCTTT.

J is TRBJ2-7 and V is TRBV29-1, with 8 positions matching TRBD2. The junction had 12 bases not matched to a gene; V was cut back by 7 bases and J by 4 bases. The CDR3 has 14 residues. The germline gives CDR1 SQVTM, CDR2 ANQGSEA. CDR3 DNA sequence: TGCAGCGCTGTCCTAGCGGGTCCACTGTACGAGCAGTACTTC. Its translation: CSAVLAGPLYEQYF.

This chain joins TRBV30 and TRBJ2-1; perhaps TRBD2 as D (5 bases). Trimming stripped 2 bases from V and 4 bases from J, with 9 bases between. CDR3 length: 13 residues. The germline CDR1 and CDR2 sequences are GTSNPN and SVGIG (reference sequence). As DNA, the CDR3 is TGTGCCTGGAGTTGGGGAGTTTACAATGAGCAGTTCTTC. This sequence encodes CAWSWGVYNEQFF.

The chain recombines TRBV28 with TRBJ1-4, with TRBD1 as a possible D gene (6 bases). CDR3 length: 15 residues. V lost 6 bases, J lost 8 bases, and 19 bases lay in between. CDR1 is MDHEN, CDR2 SYDVKM, per germline. The CDR3 region is CASRFNRAADEKLFF. CDR3 DNA: TGTGCCAGCAGATTTAACAGGGCGGCGGACGAAAAACTGTTTTTT.

V gene TRBV11-1 combines with J gene TRBJ2-2; a weak D match, TRBD2 (6 bases). Trimming pared 4 bases from V and 6 bases from J, leaving 9 bases between. CDR3 size: 13 residues. CDR1 is SGHAT, CDR2 FQDESV, per germline (reference sequence). CDR3 sequence: CASSSGLAGELFF. The CDR3, as DNA: TGTGCCAGCAGCTCGGGACTCGCCGGGGAGCTGTTTTTT.

The gene calls are TRBV6-1 and TRBJ2-1; D is uncertain. CDR1 MNHNS and CDR2 SASEGT come from the germline V gene. Between the trimmed V and J ends, which lost 11 bases and 4 bases, there was a span of 21 bases. The CDR3 spans 15 residues. Here the CDR3 reads CASALRSPLYNEQFF. CDR3 nucleotide sequence: TGTGCCTCAGCCCTACGGAGCCCACTTTACAATGAGCAGTTCTTC.

The rearrangement joins TRBV6-1 to TRBJ1-5; weak D call: TRBD1 (6 bases). This CDR3 spans 13 amino acids. The germline V and J ends were trimmed by 10 bases and 3 bases, with 13 bases remaining between them. Germline values: CDR1 MNHNS, CDR2 SASEGT. Here the CDR3 DNA reads TGTGCCACCGACAGGTTCTCCAATCAGCCCCAGCATTTT. Translation gives CATDRFSNQPQHF.

This clone was found a few times. The chain combines TRBV2 with TRBJ1-2; the D is unclear. The V end was cut by 3 bases, the J end by 4 bases, with 12 bases between. Germline CDR1 and CDR2: SNHLY and FYNNEI. This CDR3 is 14 amino acids long. CDR3 sequence reads: CASSDAGVGYGYTF. The DNA of the CDR3 is TGTGCCAGCAGTGATGCGGGCGTTGGCTATGGCTACACCTTC. Full variable domain (outside the CDR3, taken from reference TRBV2 and TRBJ1-2): EPEVTQTPSHQVTQMGQEVILRCVPISNHLYFYWYRQILGQKVEFLVSFYNNEISEKSEIFDDQFSVERPDGSNFTLKIRSTKLEDSAMYFCASSDAGVGYGYTFGSGTRLTVV.

The V and J genes are TRBV19 and TRBJ2-7; tentatively, D is TRBD1 (5 bases). There are 12 residues in the CDR3. V gave up 3 bases and J gave up 6 bases, with 9 bases separating them. Germline CDR1 reads LNHDA; CDR2 reads SQIVND (reference sequence). The CDR3 DNA follows: TGTGCCAGTAGTATGGCAGGGTCCGAGCAGTACTTC. Translating it yields CASSMAGSEQYF.

V and J are TRBV4-1 and TRBJ2-1; D not certain. The CDR3 loop spans 16 amino acids. Germline lookup yields CDR1 MGHRA and CDR2 YSYEKL. V lost 1 base and J 8 bases, leaving 18 bases between the germline ends. In nucleotides, the CDR3 is TGCGCCAGCAGCCAAGCCATTAGCCTTGTTCCCCATGAGCAGTTCTTC. The encoded protein is CASSQAISLVPHEQFF.

This chain links TRBV30 with TRBJ1-4; 9 bases align to TRBD1. V shed 4 bases and J 4 bases; nucleotides not matched to a gene: 4. Germline V CDR1 and CDR2: GTSNPN, SVGIG (reference sequence). The CDR3 extends over 14 amino acids. The DNA for the CDR3 is TGTGCCTGGAACAGGGGGCAGGGTAATGAAAAACTGTTTTTT. It yields the protein CAWNRGQGNEKLFF.

The chain recombines TRBV7-9 with TRBJ2-3, with a weak D call TRBD1 (6 bases). Trimming removed 7 bases from V and 3 bases from J, with 20 bases in between. CDR1 and CDR2 (germline): SEHNR, FQNEAQ (reference sequence). CDR3 length equals 16 residues. The DNA of the CDR3 is TGTGCCAGCACCGAAAATGGGGGCCTGGGGACAGATACGCAGTATTTT. Translation gives CASTENGGLGTDTQYF.

This chain joins TRBV19 and TRBJ1-5, with a tentative D call TRBD1 (6 bases). V was trimmed by 7 bases and J by 2 bases, leaving 21 bases between them. The CDR3 runs to 17 residues. The germline V gene has CDR1 LNHDA and CDR2 SQIVND (reference sequence). In nucleotides, the CDR3 is TGTGCCAGTATTAATGCGGGGGACACTCTAGGCAATCAGCCCCAGCATTTT. It is translated as CASINAGDTLGNQPQHF.

This chain uses TRBV2 with TRBJ1-1; 7 positions agree with TRBD1. V gave up 8 bases and J gave up 1 base; unmatched junction bases: 4. CDR1 SNHLY and CDR2 FYNNEI come from the germline V gene. The CDR3 runs to 13 residues. CDR3 loop: CASGRDRNTEAFF. The CDR3, as DNA: TGTGCCAGCGGCCGGGACAGGAACACTGAAGCTTTCTTT.

This clone was counted once. The J gene is TRBJ1-2, the V gene TRBV18; D remains unclear. V shed 3 bases and J shed 6 bases, with 14 bases lying between them. Looked up from germline, CDR1 is KGHSH and CDR2 is LQKENI. CDR3 length equals 14 residues. CDR3 amino acids: CASSPEVRGDGYTF. The CDR3 nucleotides read TGTGCCAGCTCACCTGAGGTTAGAGGAGATGGCTACACCTTC. Together with reference TRBV18 and TRBJ1-2, the CDR3 gives the full variable domain: NAGVMQNPRHLVRRRGQEARLRCSPMKGHSHVYWYRQLPEEGLKFMVYLQKENIIDESGMPKERFSAEFPKEGPSILRIQQVVRGDSAAYFCASSPEVRGDGYTFGSGTRLTVV.

The rearrangement uses TRBV7-2 and TRBJ2-7, with 12 nucleotides matching TRBD2. This CDR3 region has 14 residues. V lost 2 bases, J lost 8 bases, and 4 bases stayed unmatched. Germline V CDR1 and CDR2: SGHTA, FQGNSA. The CDR3 DNA is TGTGCCAGCAGCTTAAGACTAGCGGGAGCCCAGCAGTACTTC. It encodes CASSLRLAGAQQYF.

The chain carries TRBV9 and TRBJ2-7, with 9 positions matching TRBD2. Germline trimming cut 3 bases from V and 2 bases from J; bases unmatched to any gene: 6. Germline lookup yields CDR1 SGDLS and CDR2 YYNGEE. The CDR3 runs 15 residues. CDR3 region: CASSASGIGTYEQYF. The CDR3 DNA reads TGTGCCAGCAGCGCTAGCGGGATAGGAACCTACGAGCAGTACTTC. The full variable domain, with the rest looked up from reference TRBV9 and TRBJ2-7, is DSGVTQTPKHLITATGQRVTLRCSPRSGDLSVYWYQQSLDQGLQFLIQYYNGEERAKGNILERFSAQQFPDLHSELNLSSLELGDSALYFCASSASGIGTYEQYFGPGTRLTVT.

In this sample, this clone turned up once. The rearrangement uses TRBV25-1 and TRBJ1-2; D unclear. With 6 bases removed from V and 2 bases from J, the gap between germline ends came to 4 bases. The CDR3 covers 11 residues. Germline CDR1 and CDR2: MGHDK and SYGVNS. The CDR3 nucleotides read TGTGCCAGCAGCCAGAACTATGGCTACACCTTC. Encoded protein: CASSQNYGYTF.